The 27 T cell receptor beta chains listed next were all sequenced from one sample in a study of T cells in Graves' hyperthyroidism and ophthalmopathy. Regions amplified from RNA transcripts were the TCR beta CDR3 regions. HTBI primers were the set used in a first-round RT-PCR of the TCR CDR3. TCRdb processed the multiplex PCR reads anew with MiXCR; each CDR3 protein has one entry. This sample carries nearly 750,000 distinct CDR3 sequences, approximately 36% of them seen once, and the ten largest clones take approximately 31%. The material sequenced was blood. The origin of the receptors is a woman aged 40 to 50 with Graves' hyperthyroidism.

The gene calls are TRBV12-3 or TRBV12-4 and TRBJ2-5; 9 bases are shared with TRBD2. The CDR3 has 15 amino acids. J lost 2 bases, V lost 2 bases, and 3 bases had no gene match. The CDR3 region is CASSLLAGTQETQYF. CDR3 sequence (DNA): TGTGCCAGCAGTTTACTAGCGGGGACGCAAGAGACCCAGTACTTC.

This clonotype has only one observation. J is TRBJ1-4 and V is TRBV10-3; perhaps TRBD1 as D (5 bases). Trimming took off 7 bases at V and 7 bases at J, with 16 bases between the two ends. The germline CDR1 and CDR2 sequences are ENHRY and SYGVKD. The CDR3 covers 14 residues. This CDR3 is CAITLTVGTEKLFF. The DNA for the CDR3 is TGTGCCATCACCCTGACAGTGGGCACTGAAAAACTGTTTTTT.

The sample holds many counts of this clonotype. Written as DNA, the CDR3 is TGCAGTGCTATCCGAGGACAGATGAACACTGAAGCTTTCTTT. Encoded protein: CSAIRGQMNTEAFF. J is TRBJ1-1 and V is TRBV20-1, with D maybe TRBD1 (6 bases). Germline V CDR1 and CDR2: DFQATT, SNEGSKA (reference sequence). The V gene lost 4 bases and the J gene lost 0 bases, with 12 bases spanning the gap. The CDR3 has 14 amino acids.

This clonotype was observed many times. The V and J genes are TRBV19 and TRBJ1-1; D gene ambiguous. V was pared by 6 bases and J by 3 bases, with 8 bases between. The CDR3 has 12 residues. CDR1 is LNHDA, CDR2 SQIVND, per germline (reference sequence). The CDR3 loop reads CASSEGYTEAFF. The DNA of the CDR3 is TGTGCCAGTAGCGAGGGCTACACTGAAGCTTTCTTT.

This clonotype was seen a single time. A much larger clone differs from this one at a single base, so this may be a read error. The chain's CDR3 is CASSLGTYQEIQYF. The DNA for the CDR3 is TGTGCCAGCAGCTTAGGGACATACCAAGAGATCCAGTACTTC. The chain links TRBV7-9 to TRBJ2-5; tentative D call: TRBD1 (5 bases). The CDR3 loop spans 14 amino acids. Per the germline V gene, CDR1 is SEHNR and CDR2 is FQNEAQ (reference sequence).

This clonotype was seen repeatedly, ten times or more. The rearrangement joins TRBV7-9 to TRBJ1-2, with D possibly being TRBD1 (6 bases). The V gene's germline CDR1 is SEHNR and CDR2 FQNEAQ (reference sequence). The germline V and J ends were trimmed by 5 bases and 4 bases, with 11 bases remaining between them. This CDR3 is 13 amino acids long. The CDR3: CASSPTGLYGYTF. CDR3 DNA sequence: TGTGCCAGCAGCCCCACAGGGCTCTATGGCTACACCTTC. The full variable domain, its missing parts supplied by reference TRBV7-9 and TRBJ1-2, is DTGVSQNPRHKITKRGQNVTFRCDPISEHNRLYWYRQTLGQGPEFLTYFQNEAQLEKSRLLSDRFSAERPKGSFSTLEIQRTEQGDSAMYLCASSPTGLYGYTFGSGTRLTVV.

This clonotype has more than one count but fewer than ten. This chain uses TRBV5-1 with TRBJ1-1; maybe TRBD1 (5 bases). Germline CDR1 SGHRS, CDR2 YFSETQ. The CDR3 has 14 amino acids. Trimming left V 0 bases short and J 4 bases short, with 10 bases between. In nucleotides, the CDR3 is TGCGCCAGCAGCTTGGGGGGGGACGTCACTGAAGCTTTCTTT. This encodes CASSLGGDVTEAFF.

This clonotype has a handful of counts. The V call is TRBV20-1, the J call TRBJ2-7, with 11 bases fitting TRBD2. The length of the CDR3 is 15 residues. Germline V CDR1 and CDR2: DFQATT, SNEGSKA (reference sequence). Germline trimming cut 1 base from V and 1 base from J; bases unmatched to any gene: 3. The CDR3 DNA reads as TGCAGTGCTAGAGCTTCTAGCGGGGGGTCCTACGAGCAGTACTTC. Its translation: CSARASSGGSYEQYF.

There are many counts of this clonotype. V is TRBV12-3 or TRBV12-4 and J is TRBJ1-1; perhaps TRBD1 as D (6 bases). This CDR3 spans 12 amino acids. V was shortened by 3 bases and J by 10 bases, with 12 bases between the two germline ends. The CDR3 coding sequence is TGTGCCAGCAGTTTTCAGGGGAGTGGAGCTTTCTTT. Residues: CASSFQGSGAFF.

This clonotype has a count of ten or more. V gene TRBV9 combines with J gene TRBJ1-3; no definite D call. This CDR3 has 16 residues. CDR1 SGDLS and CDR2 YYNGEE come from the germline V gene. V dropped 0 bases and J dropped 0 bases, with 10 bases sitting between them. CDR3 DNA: TGTGCCAGCAGCGTAGAGGGAGGCGTCTCTGGAAACACCATATATTTT. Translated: CASSVEGGVSGNTIYF.

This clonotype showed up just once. This chain's CDR3 is CASSLTGNTGGQPQHF. CDR3 in DNA: TGCGCCAGCAGCCTGACAGGGAACACCGGGGGTCAGCCCCAGCATTTT. The genes are TRBV5-1 and TRBJ1-5, with 7 positions matching TRBD1. This CDR3 is built from 16 residues. The V gene end was trimmed by 4 bases and the J gene end by 6 bases; junction bases not matched to a gene: 13. Germline V lookup: CDR1 SGHRS, CDR2 YFSETQ.

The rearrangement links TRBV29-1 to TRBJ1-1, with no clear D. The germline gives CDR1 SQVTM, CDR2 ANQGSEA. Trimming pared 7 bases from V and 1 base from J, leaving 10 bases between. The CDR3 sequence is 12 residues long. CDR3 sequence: CSASTENTEAFF. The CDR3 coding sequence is TGCAGCGCCTCTACAGAGAACACTGAAGCTTTCTTT.

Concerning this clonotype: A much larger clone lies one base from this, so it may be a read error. CDR3 DNA sequence: TGTGCCAGCAGCTTAGCGCAGGCGGCAGCCAATCAGCCCCAGCATTTT. It codes for CASSLAQAAANQPQHF. The chain employs TRBV7-8 and TRBJ1-5; D is unresolved. The germline V and J ends were trimmed by 0 bases and 3 bases, with 12 bases remaining between them. The germline gives CDR1 SGHVS, CDR2 FQNEAQ. The length of the CDR3 is 16 residues.

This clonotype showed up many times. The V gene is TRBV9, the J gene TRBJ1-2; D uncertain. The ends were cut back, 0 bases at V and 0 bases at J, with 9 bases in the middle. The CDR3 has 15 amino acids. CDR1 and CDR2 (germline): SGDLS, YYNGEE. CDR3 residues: CASSVAGSSNYGYTF. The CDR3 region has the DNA TGTGCCAGCAGCGTAGCGGGGAGTTCTAACTATGGCTACACCTTC.

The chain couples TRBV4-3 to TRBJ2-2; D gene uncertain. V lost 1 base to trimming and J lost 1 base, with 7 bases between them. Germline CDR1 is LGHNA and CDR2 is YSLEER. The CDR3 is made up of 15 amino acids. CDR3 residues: CASSQAFLNTGELFF. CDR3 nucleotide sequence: TGCGCCAGCAGCCAAGCATTCCTGAACACCGGGGAGCTGTTTTTT.

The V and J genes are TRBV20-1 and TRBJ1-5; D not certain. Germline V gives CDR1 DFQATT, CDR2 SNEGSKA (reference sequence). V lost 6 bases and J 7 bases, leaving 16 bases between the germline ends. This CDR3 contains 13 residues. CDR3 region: CSAWTGNWQPQHF. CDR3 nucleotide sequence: TGCAGTGCGTGGACGGGCAATTGGCAGCCCCAGCATTTT.

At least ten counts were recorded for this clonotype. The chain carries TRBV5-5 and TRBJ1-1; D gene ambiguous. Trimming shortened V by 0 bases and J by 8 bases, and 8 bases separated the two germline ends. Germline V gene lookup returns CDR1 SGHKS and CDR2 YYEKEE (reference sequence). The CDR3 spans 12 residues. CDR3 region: CASSLVRQEAFF. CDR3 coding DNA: TGTGCCAGCAGCTTGGTACGGCAAGAAGCTTTCTTT.

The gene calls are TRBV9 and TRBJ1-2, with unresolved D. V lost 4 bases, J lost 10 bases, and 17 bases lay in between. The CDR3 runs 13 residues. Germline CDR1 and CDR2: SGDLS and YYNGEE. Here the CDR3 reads CASSQVRGLDYTF. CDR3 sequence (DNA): TGTGCCAGCAGCCAAGTGCGTGGGTTGGACTACACCTTC.

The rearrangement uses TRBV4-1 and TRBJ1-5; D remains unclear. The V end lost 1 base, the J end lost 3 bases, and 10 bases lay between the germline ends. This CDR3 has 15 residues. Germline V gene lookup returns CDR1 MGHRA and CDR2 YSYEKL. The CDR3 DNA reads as TGCGCCAGCAGCCAAGTGTTACACACCAATCAGCCCCAGCATTTT. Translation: CASSQVLHTNQPQHF.

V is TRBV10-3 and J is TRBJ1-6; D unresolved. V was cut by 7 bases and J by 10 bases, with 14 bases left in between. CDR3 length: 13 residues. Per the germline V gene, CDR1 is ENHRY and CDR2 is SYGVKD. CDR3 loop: CAITPGFASPLHF. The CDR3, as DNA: TGTGCCATCACTCCCGGGTTTGCCTCACCCCTCCACTTT.

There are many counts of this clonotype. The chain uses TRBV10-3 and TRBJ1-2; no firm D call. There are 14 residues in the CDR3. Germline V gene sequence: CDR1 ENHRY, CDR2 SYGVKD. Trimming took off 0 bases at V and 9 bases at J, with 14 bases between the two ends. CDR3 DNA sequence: TGTGCCATCAGTGAGTCGATGGGGAGTCAGCGCTACACCTTC. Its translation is CAISESMGSQRYTF.

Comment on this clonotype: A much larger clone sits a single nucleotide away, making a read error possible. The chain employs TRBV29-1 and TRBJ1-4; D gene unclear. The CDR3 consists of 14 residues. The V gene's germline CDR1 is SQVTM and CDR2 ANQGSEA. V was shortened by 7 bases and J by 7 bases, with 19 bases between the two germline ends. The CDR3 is CSARTGAAGEKLFF. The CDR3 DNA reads TGCAGCGCAAGAACCGGCGCGGCGGGTGAAAAACTGTTTTTT. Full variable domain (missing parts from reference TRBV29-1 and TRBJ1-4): SAVISQKPSRDICQRGTSLTIQCQVDSQVTMMFWYRQQPGQSLTLIATANQGSEATYESGFVIDKFPISRPNLTFSTLTVSNMSPEDSSIYLCSARTGAAGEKLFFGSGTQLSVL.

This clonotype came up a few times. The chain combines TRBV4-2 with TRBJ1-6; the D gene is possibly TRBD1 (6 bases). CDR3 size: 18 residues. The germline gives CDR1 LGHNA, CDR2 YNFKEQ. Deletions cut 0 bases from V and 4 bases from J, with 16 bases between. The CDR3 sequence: CASSQESLAGAYNSPLHF. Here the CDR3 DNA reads TGTGCCAGCAGCCAAGAGAGCTTGGCGGGGGCGTATAATTCACCCCTCCACTTT.

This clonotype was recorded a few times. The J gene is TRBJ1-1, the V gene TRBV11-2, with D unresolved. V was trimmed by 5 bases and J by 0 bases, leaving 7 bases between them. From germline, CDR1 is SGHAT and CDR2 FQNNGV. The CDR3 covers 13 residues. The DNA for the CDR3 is TGTGCCAGCAGCACAGCGGTGAACACTGAAGCTTTCTTT. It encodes CASSTAVNTEAFF.

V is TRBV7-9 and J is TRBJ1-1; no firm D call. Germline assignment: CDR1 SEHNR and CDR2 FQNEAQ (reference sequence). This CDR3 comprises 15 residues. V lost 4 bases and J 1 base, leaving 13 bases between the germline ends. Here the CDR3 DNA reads TGTGCCAGCAGCTCCGGGGTATACCAGAACACTGAAGCTTTCTTT. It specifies CASSSGVYQNTEAFF.

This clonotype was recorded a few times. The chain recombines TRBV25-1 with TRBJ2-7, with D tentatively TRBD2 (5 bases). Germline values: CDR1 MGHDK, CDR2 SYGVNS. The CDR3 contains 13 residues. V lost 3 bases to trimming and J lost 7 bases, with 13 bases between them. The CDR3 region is CASSDIVRGEQYF. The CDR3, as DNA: TGTGCCAGCAGTGATATCGTCCGCGGGGAGCAGTACTTC.

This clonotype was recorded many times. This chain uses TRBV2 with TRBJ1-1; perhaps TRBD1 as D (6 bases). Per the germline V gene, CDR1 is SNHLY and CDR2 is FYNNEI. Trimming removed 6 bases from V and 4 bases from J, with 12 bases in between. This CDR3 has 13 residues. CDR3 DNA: TGTGCCAGCAGGGAGGACAGTCCCACTGAAGCTTTCTTT. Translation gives CASREDSPTEAFF.